The 31 T cell receptor beta chains below come from one sample, sequenced in a study of Tregs in tolerant kidney transplant recipients. Data came from immunoSEQ multiplex PCR; TCRdb stores just in-frame clones and leaves some out. The sample contains 110,000 or so clones, around 91% of which appear only once. Sequenced material: CD4+ T cells from blood. The origin of the receptors is a human donor in good health.

The rearrangement joins TRBV6-5 to TRBJ1-5; D unclear. Between the trimmed V and J ends, which lost 2 bases and 4 bases, there was a span of 6 bases. Germline CDR1 MNHEY, CDR2 SVGAGI. The CDR3 is 13 residues long. The CDR3 DNA follows: TGTGCCAGCAGTTACCAAACAAATCAGCCCCAGCATTTT. Translation gives CASSYQTNQPQHF.

The genes are TRBV5-6 and TRBJ2-3, with 9 bases lining up with TRBD1. Germline trimming cut 0 bases from V and 3 bases from J; bases unmatched to any gene: 5. Germline assignment: CDR1 SGHDT and CDR2 YYEEEE. The CDR3 loop spans 16 amino acids. CDR3 region: CASSLAFGTGTDTQYF. CDR3 DNA sequence: TGTGCCAGCAGCTTGGCCTTCGGGACAGGGACAGATACGCAGTATTTT.

The V call is TRBV5-6, the J call TRBJ2-5; a possible D gene is TRBD1 (6 bases). The V end was cut by 6 bases, the J end by 4 bases, with 13 bases between. The CDR3 is 13 residues long. Germline V gene lookup returns CDR1 SGHDT and CDR2 YYEEEE. The CDR3 reads CASNLQGVETQYF. CDR3 nucleotide sequence: TGTGCCAGCAACCTACAGGGAGTAGAGACCCAGTACTTC.

The rearrangement uses TRBV7-2 and TRBJ2-1; perhaps TRBD2 as D (6 bases). The V end lost 3 bases, the J end lost 1 base, and 10 bases lay between the germline ends. The germline gives CDR1 SGHTA, CDR2 FQGNSA. The CDR3 is 15 residues long. Written as DNA, the CDR3 is TGTGCCAGCAGCTTCTTTAGCGGTTCCTACAATGAGCAGTTCTTC. As protein: CASSFFSGSYNEQFF. Supplemented by reference TRBV7-2 and TRBJ2-1, the full variable domain reads GAGVSQSPSNKVTEKGKDVELRCDPISGHTALYWYRQSLGQGLEFLIYFQGNSAPDKSGLPSDRFSAERTGGSVSTLTIQRTQQEDSAVYLCASSFFSGSYNEQFFGPGTRLTVL.

A single count supports this clone. This sequence joins TRBV14 and TRBJ2-3; D could derive from TRBD1 or TRBD2 (5 bases each). V was cut by 1 base and J by 2 bases, with 16 bases left in between. CDR3 length: 17 residues. CDR1 is SGHDN, CDR2 FVKESK, per germline. The CDR3 DNA reads as TGTGCCAGCAGCCAAGCCAGGGACGGCCGATTCACAGATACGCAGTATTTT. Translation: CASSQARDGRFTDTQYF.

V usage is TRBV7-9 and J usage is TRBJ1-1; tentative D call: TRBD1 (6 bases). Trimming shortened V by 1 base and J by 7 bases, and 10 bases separated the two germline ends. Germline-derived CDR1 and CDR2 are SEHNR and FQNEAQ (reference sequence). This CDR3 comprises 13 residues. The CDR3 sequence: CASSLGQGGEAFF. In DNA form, the CDR3 reads TGTGCCAGCAGCTTAGGTCAAGGGGGTGAAGCTTTCTTT.

The rearrangement joins TRBV18 to TRBJ2-3, with no clear D. Germline lookup yields CDR1 KGHSH and CDR2 LQKENI. The CDR3 is made up of 14 amino acids. The germline V and J ends were trimmed by 3 bases and 6 bases, with 13 bases remaining between them. The CDR3 sequence: CASSPPTPEDTQYF. The CDR3 DNA is TGTGCCAGCTCACCTCCCACTCCTGAGGATACGCAGTATTTT. Full variable domain (remainder filled in from reference TRBV18 and TRBJ2-3): NAGVMQNPRHLVRRRGQEARLRCSPMKGHSHVYWYRQLPEEGLKFMVYLQKENIIDESGMPKERFSAEFPKEGPSILRIQQVVRGDSAAYFCASSPPTPEDTQYFGPGTRLTVL.

This clone was seen once. Other DNA sequences of this sample code for an identical CDR3. The chain combines TRBV18 with TRBJ2-3; D might be TRBD2 (5 bases). The length of the CDR3 is 14 residues. Germline V gene sequence: CDR1 KGHSH, CDR2 LQKENI. The ends were cut back, 3 bases at V and 0 bases at J, with 7 bases in the middle. CDR3 residues: CASSPRGSTDTQYF. The CDR3, as DNA: TGTGCCAGCTCACCCCGGGGTAGCACAGATACGCAGTATTTT.

This chain joins TRBV2 and TRBJ1-5; tentatively, D is TRBD1 (6 bases). The CDR3 has 13 amino acids. From germline, CDR1 is SNHLY and CDR2 FYNNEI. V shed 6 bases and J shed 6 bases, with 12 bases lying between them. The CDR3 DNA reads as TGTGCCAGCAGGGGGACATTTAGTCAGCCCCAGCATTTT. As protein: CASRGTFSQPQHF.

The J gene is TRBJ1-2, the V gene TRBV19; 7 bases match TRBD1. V was pared by 5 bases and J by 2 bases, with 8 bases of the junction left unmatched. The germline V gene has CDR1 LNHDA and CDR2 SQIVND (reference sequence). CDR3 length: 15 residues. The CDR3 spells CASSSKSGGNYGYTF. The DNA for the CDR3 is TGTGCCAGTAGTTCGAAATCAGGGGGGAACTATGGCTACACCTTC.

The V gene is TRBV7-2, the J gene TRBJ2-3, with a tentative D call TRBD1 (6 bases). There are 13 residues in the CDR3. The V and J ends lost 0 bases and 6 bases respectively, with 7 bases between them. The germline gives CDR1 SGHTA, CDR2 FQGNSA. CDR3 nucleotides: TGTGCCAGCAGCTTAGCGGGGGCTGATACGCAGTATTTT. This sequence encodes CASSLAGADTQYF. Supplemented by reference TRBV7-2 and TRBJ2-3, the full variable domain reads GAGVSQSPSNKVTEKGKDVELRCDPISGHTALYWYRQSLGQGLEFLIYFQGNSAPDKSGLPSDRFSAERTGGSVSTLTIQRTQQEDSAVYLCASSLAGADTQYFGPGTRLTVL.

V and J are TRBV4-1 and TRBJ2-3; 8 bases are a match to TRBD2. The CDR3 has 18 residues. Germline lookup yields CDR1 MGHRA and CDR2 YSYEKL. Unmatched junction bases numbered 14, after V lost 4 bases and J lost 2 bases. The CDR3 bases are TGCGCCAGCAGCCCACTAATTTTGGGACTAGGCATCACAGATACGCAGTATTTT. The encoded protein is CASSPLILGLGITDTQYF.

The CDR3 nucleotides are TGTGCCAGCTCACCAAATAACAGAGGTATCTATGGCTACACCTTC. Residues: CASSPNNRGIYGYTF. V usage is TRBV18 and J usage is TRBJ1-2, with D uncertain. This CDR3 has 15 residues. The V gene lost 2 bases and the J gene lost 4 bases, with 14 bases spanning the gap. The V gene's germline CDR1 is KGHSH and CDR2 LQKENI.

The chain combines TRBV6-6 with TRBJ2-5; D is uncertain. V lost 3 bases and J lost 9, with 8 bases in between. This CDR3 contains 11 residues. Germline-derived CDR1 and CDR2 are MNHNY and SVGAGI (reference sequence). The CDR3 nucleotides are TGTGCCAGCAGTTATGGTCTTTCCCAGTACTTC. This translates into CASSYGLSQYF.

The chain links TRBV6-5 to TRBJ1-2; a weak D match, TRBD1 (5 bases). The CDR3 spans 13 residues. V lost 2 bases, J lost 8 bases, and 12 bases lay in between. The germline V gene encodes CDR1 MNHEY and CDR2 SVGAGI. CDR3 DNA: TGTGCCAGCAGTTACAGGAGGGGAGTCGGCTACACCTTC. Amino acid sequence: CASSYRRGVGYTF.

This clone has a single count. The chain carries TRBV20-1 and TRBJ2-5; 8 bases are a match to TRBD1. V lost 5 bases and J lost 4; bases outside the gene matches: 0. The CDR3 covers 11 residues. Germline-derived CDR1 and CDR2 are DFQATT and SNEGSKA (reference sequence). The CDR3 loop reads CSADRGETQYF. CDR3 nucleotide sequence: TGCAGTGCTGACAGGGGAGAGACCCAGTACTTC.

The V gene is TRBV5-8, the J gene TRBJ1-5; D possibly corresponds to TRBD1 (5 bases). The CDR3 runs to 15 residues. Between the trimmed V and J ends, which lost 1 base and 2 bases, there was a span of 10 bases. Germline-derived CDR1 and CDR2 are SGHTS and YDEGEE. The CDR3, as DNA: TGTGCCAGCAGCTTGAGCGGGGCCGGCAATCAGCCCCAGCATTTT. This sequence encodes CASSLSGAGNQPQHF.

The genes are TRBV2 and TRBJ2-5; no clear D. Trimming removed 3 bases at V and 5 bases at J, with 19 bases between. CDR1 and CDR2 (germline): SNHLY, FYNNEI. There are 16 residues in the CDR3. CDR3: CASSDVTHLVTETQYF. The DNA for the CDR3 is TGTGCCAGCAGTGACGTGACACATCTCGTGACGGAGACCCAGTACTTC.

The J gene is TRBJ2-1, the V gene TRBV5-6, with TRBD2 identical over 15 bases. This CDR3 contains 14 residues. CDR1 SGHDT and CDR2 YYEEEE come from the germline V gene. After removal of 4 bases from V and 12 bases from J, the junction contained 5 bases not matched to a gene. The CDR3 nucleotides read TGTGCCAGCAGCGTAGGACTAGCGGGAGGGGGGCAGTTCTTC. It encodes CASSVGLAGGGQFF.

The chain couples TRBV7-9 to TRBJ2-3; 15 bases are a match to TRBD2. V was clipped by 3 bases and J by 6 bases; unmatched bases: 4. This CDR3 has 16 residues. Per germline, CDR1 SEHNR and CDR2 FQNEAQ (reference sequence). The CDR3 region has the DNA TGTGCCAGCAGCTTGGGACTAGCGGGGGGCCCGGATACGCAGTATTTT. Its translation: CASSLGLAGGPDTQYF. The whole variable domain, filled in from reference TRBV7-9 and TRBJ2-3, reads DTGVSQNPRHKITKRGQNVTFRCDPISEHNRLYWYRQTLGQGPEFLTYFQNEAQLEKSRLLSDRFSAERPKGSFSTLEIQRTEQGDSAMYLCASSLGLAGGPDTQYFGPGTRLTVL.

V usage is TRBV5-1 and J usage is TRBJ2-1, with 9 bases matching TRBD2. There are 19 residues in the CDR3. Trimming cost V 9 bases and J 5 bases; bases outside gene matches: 24. Germline V lookup: CDR1 SGHRS, CDR2 YFSETQ. The CDR3 DNA reads as TGCGCCACCAGGTTCCTGGCGGGAGGGCCTGGCTACGTAGACAATGAGCAGTTCTTC. Its translation is CATRFLAGGPGYVDNEQFF.

The genes are TRBV12-5 and TRBJ2-3; D is uncertain. In germline, CDR1 is LGHNT, CDR2 FRNRAP. Between the trimmed V and J ends, which lost 0 bases and 5 bases, there was a span of 3 bases. The CDR3 covers 12 residues. CDR3 sequence: CASGLVGDTQYF. In DNA form, the CDR3 reads TGTGCTAGTGGTTTGGTGGGAGATACGCAGTATTTT. Supplemented by reference TRBV12-5 and TRBJ2-3, the full variable domain reads DARVTQTPRHKVTEMGQEVTMRCQPILGHNTVFWYRQTMMQGLELLAYFRNRAPLDDSGMPKDRFSAEMPDATLATLKIQPSEPRDSAVYFCASGLVGDTQYFGPGTRLTVL.

The J gene is TRBJ2-2, the V gene TRBV5-1; no definite D call. Germline CDR1 reads SGHRS; CDR2 reads YFSETQ. The CDR3 runs to 14 residues. The V gene lost 4 bases and the J gene lost 6 bases, with 13 bases spanning the gap. The CDR3 loop reads CASSMTQSSGELFF. DNA for the CDR3: TGCGCCAGCAGCATGACCCAGAGTTCCGGGGAGCTGTTTTTT. The complete variable domain, with remaining parts taken from reference TRBV5-1 and TRBJ2-2, reads KAGVTQTPRYLIKTRGQQVTLSCSPISGHRSVSWYQQTPGQGLQFLFEYFSETQRNKGNFPGRFSGRQFSNSRSEMNVSTLELGDSALYLCASSMTQSSGELFFGEGSRLTVL.

A few counts support this clone. The chain recombines TRBV6-5 with TRBJ2-7; TRBD1 matches 10 bases. With V trimmed by 7 bases and J by 4 bases, 7 bases remained unmatched. The CDR3 has 14 amino acids. In germline, CDR1 is MNHEY, CDR2 SVGAGI. DNA of the CDR3: TGTGCCAGCAATCGCCGGGACAGGGGATACGAGCAGTACTTC. Protein sequence: CASNRRDRGYEQYF.

The V gene is TRBV25-1, the J gene TRBJ1-5; a possible D gene is TRBD1 (6 bases). The CDR3 covers 15 residues. Germline CDR1 reads MGHDK; CDR2 reads SYGVNS. V was clipped by 4 bases and J by 1 base, with 11 bases between them. CDR3 sequence: CASSALGASNQPQHF. The CDR3 nucleotides are TGTGCCAGCAGTGCCCTGGGGGCGAGCAATCAGCCCCAGCATTTT.

In nucleotides, the CDR3 is TGTGCCAGCAGCTTGAGAGGAAGGAACACTGAAGCTTTCTTT. Amino acids: CASSLRGRNTEAFF. The gene calls are TRBV7-3 and TRBJ1-1; D ambiguous. This CDR3 is built from 14 residues. From germline, CDR1 is SGHTA and CDR2 FQGTGA. V was clipped by 3 bases and J by 1 base, with 9 bases between them.

V and J are TRBV18 and TRBJ1-1; 8 bases line up with TRBD1. The CDR3 totals 15 residues. Trimming at V came to 4 bases and at J to 4 bases, leaving 8 bases not matched to a gene. The germline gives CDR1 KGHSH, CDR2 LQKENI. This CDR3 reads CASSLNADRGTEAFF. CDR3 sequence (DNA): TGTGCCAGCTCACTAAATGCCGACAGGGGCACTGAAGCTTTCTTT.

The V gene is TRBV5-1, the J gene TRBJ2-6, with TRBD1 identical over 7 bases. CDR3 length equals 17 residues. Germline V gene lookup returns CDR1 SGHRS and CDR2 YFSETQ. Unmatched junction bases numbered 10, after V lost 5 bases and J lost 2 bases. CDR3 sequence: CASRGGTTPAGANVLTF. The CDR3 DNA follows: TGCGCCAGCAGAGGGGGCACTACCCCCGCTGGGGCCAACGTCCTGACTTTC.

The rearrangement uses TRBV2 and TRBJ2-3; 9 nucleotides match TRBD2. V trimming: 6 bases; J trimming: 1 base; junction bases outside the gene matches: 8. The CDR3 totals 16 residues. Germline-derived CDR1 and CDR2 are SNHLY and FYNNEI. CDR3 nucleotides: TGTGCCAGCAGCTCTGGGACTAGCAGCCGCACAGATACGCAGTATTTT. It translates to CASSSGTSSRTDTQYF.

V usage is TRBV7-9 and J usage is TRBJ1-2; 12 bases are a match to TRBD1. CDR1 is SEHNR and CDR2 is FQNEAQ in the germline V gene (reference sequence). CDR3 size: 16 residues. V lost 8 bases, J lost 3 bases, and 10 bases stayed unmatched. CDR3 in DNA: TGTGCCAGCGTCCCTTGGGACAGGGGGCTTGACTATGGCTACACCTTC. Residues: CASVPWDRGLDYGYTF.

The chain links TRBV7-9 to TRBJ1-3; a weak D match, TRBD1 (6 bases). The V end lost 2 bases, the J end lost 4 bases, and 15 bases lay between the germline ends. Per germline, CDR1 SEHNR and CDR2 FQNEAQ (reference sequence). The length of the CDR3 is 16 residues. CDR3 amino acids: CASSLSLRGAGNTIYF. The CDR3 DNA reads TGTGCCAGCAGCTTAAGTTTGAGGGGGGCCGGAAACACCATATATTTT. The full variable domain, completed using reference TRBV7-9 and TRBJ1-3, is DTGVSQNPRHKITKRGQNVTFRCDPISEHNRLYWYRQTLGQGPEFLTYFQNEAQLEKSRLLSDRFSAERPKGSFSTLEIQRTEQGDSAMYLCASSLSLRGAGNTIYFGEGSWLTVV.